This T cell receptor beta chain is drawn from a study of OX40 agonist ivuxolimab in advanced cancers. Worth noting for this clone: What it recognizes is unknown. Its ends do not fully match the called genes, so a read error is possible.

Germline CDR1 is LGHNA and CDR2 is YNFKEQ. This CDR3 contains 14 residues. Autoimmune disease history or systemic immunosuppression meant exclusion. TCRdb's table, derived via immunoSEQ multiplex PCR, lists solely in-frame clones and lacks some. The data contain approximately 130,000 clones, about 93% of them seen just once; the ten biggest clones take up 1%. Study results and caveats: Relatively little clonal expansion, among the lowest observed, appeared in partial responders at 0.1-3.0 mg/kg.

Sequences were derived from CD4+ or CD8+ T cells sorted from blood, sampled in a trial of the OX40 agonist ivuxolimab. The clonotype was recovered from an adult with an advanced solid tumor such as melanoma, head and neck, liver or kidney cancer. The V and J genes are TRBV4-2 and TRBJ1-2; D may be TRBD1 (5 bases). This chain's CDR3 is CASSQDRADYAYTF. The CDR3 DNA follows: TGTGCCAGCAGCCAAGACAGGGCGGACTATGCCTACACCTTC.